This T cell receptor (beta chain) was captured in a study of beta chain features in type 1 diabetes. Study as a whole: Comparable age, gender and cell yields were observed in patients relative to healthy donors.

As to this clone: What it binds is unknown.

Isolated RNA was reverse transcribed in full, so expressed TCRB transcripts were sequenced. Produced via immunoSEQ multiplex PCR; TCRdb's table is partial and in-frame only. The table includes hundreds of thousands of clones, roughly 13% detected once. CDR1 and CDR2 from the germline V gene are KGHSH and LQKENI. V lost 2 bases and J 4 bases, leaving 16 bases between the germline ends. The length of the CDR3 is 16 residues. Study outcomes and limitations: All four CD4+ subsets from Type 1 diabetes patients carried moderately but significantly shorter TCRB CDR3s.

The chain carries TRBV18 and TRBJ2-3; D perhaps matches TRBD2 (6 bases). This TCR derives from a man aged 18 to 30 with type 1 diabetes. The sample comprised naive CD4+ T cells from blood. CDR3 region: CASSPASQGGADTQYF. The CDR3 DNA is TGTGCCAGCTCACCAGCAAGTCAGGGAGGCGCAGATACGCAGTATTTT.